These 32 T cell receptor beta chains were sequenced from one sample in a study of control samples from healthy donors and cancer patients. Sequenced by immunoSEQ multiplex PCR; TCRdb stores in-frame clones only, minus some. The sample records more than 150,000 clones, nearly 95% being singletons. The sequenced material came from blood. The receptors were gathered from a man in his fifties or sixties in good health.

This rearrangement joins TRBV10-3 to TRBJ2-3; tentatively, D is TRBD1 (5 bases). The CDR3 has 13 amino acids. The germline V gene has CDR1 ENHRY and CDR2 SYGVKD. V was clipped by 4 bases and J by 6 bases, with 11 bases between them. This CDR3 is CAISAQERDTQYF. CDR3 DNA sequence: TGTGCCATCAGTGCACAGGAGAGGGATACGCAGTATTTT.

In DNA, the CDR3 is TGTGCCACCAGTGATTATCCCCAGGAGGTCACAGATACGCAGTATTTT. This gives the protein CATSDYPQEVTDTQYF. This chain links TRBV24-1 with TRBJ2-3, with TRBD2 as a possible D gene (5 bases). V lost 2 bases, J lost 2 bases, and 13 bases lay in between. Germline CDR1 is KGHDR and CDR2 is SFDVKD. This CDR3 is built from 16 residues.

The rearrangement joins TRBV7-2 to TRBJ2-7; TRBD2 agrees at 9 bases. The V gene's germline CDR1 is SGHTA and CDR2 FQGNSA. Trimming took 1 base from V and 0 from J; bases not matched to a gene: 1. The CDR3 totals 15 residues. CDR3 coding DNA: TGTGCCAGCAGCTTAGGGACTAGCGTCTCCTACGAGCAGTACTTC. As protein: CASSLGTSVSYEQYF.

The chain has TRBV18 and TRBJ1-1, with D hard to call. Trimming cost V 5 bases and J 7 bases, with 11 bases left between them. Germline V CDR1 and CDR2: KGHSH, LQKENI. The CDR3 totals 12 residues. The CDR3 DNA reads TGTGCCAGCTCAACAAATGGGGTTGAAGCTTTCTTT. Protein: CASSTNGVEAFF. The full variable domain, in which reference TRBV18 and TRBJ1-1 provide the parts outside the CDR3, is NAGVMQNPRHLVRRRGQEARLRCSPMKGHSHVYWYRQLPEEGLKFMVYLQKENIIDESGMPKERFSAEFPKEGPSILRIQQVVRGDSAAYFCASSTNGVEAFFGQGTRLTVV.

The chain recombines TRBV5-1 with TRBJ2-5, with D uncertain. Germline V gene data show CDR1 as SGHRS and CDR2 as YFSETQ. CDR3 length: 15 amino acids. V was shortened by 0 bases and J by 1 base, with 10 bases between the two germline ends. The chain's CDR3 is CASSLGLGVQETQYF. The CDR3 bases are TGCGCCAGCAGCTTGGGATTAGGAGTCCAAGAGACCCAGTACTTC.

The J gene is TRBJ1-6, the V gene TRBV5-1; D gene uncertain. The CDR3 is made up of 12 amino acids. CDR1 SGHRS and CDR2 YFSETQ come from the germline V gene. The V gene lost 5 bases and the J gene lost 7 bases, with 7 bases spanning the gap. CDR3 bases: TGCGCCAGCAGGACCGAAAATTCACCCCTCCACTTT. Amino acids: CASRTENSPLHF.

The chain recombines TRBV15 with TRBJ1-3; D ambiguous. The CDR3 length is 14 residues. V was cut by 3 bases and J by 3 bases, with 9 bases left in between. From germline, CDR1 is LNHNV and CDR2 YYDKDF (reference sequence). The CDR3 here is CATSSKRGGNTIYF. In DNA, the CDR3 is TGTGCCACCAGCAGTAAACGGGGTGGAAACACCATATATTTT.

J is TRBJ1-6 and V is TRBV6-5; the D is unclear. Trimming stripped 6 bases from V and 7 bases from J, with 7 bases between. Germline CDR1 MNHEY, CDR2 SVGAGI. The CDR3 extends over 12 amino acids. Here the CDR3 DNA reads TGTGCCAGCAGGTCTGCGAATTCACCCCTCCACTTT. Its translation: CASRSANSPLHF.

The CDR3 protein is CASSIGSSSYEQYF. CDR3 DNA: TGTGCCAGTAGTATAGGCAGTTCCTCCTACGAGCAGTACTTC. J is TRBJ2-7 and V is TRBV19; D is uncertain. V shed 1 base and J shed 0 bases, with 7 bases lying between them. The CDR3 loop spans 14 amino acids. The germline gives CDR1 LNHDA, CDR2 SQIVND (reference sequence).

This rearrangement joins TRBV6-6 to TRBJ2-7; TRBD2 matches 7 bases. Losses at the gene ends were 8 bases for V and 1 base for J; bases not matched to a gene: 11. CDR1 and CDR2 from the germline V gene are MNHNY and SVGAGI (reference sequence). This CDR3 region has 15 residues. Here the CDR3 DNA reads TGTGCCAGCGGAGGGATGGCGGGAGTTTCCTACGAGCAGTACTTC. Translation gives CASGGMAGVSYEQYF.

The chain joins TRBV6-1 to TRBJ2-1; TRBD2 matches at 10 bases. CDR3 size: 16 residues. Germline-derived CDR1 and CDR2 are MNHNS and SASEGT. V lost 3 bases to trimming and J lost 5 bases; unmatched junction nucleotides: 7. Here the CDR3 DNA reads TGTGCCAGCAGTGATGGGACTAGCGTCCTAAACAATGAGCAGTTCTTC. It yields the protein CASSDGTSVLNNEQFF.

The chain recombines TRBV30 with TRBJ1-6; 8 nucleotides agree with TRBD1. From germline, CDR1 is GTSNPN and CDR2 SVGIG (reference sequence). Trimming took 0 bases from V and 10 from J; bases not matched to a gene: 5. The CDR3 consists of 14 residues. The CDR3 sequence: CAWSVQGARSPLHF. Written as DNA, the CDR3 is TGTGCCTGGAGTGTCCAGGGGGCGAGATCACCCCTCCACTTT.

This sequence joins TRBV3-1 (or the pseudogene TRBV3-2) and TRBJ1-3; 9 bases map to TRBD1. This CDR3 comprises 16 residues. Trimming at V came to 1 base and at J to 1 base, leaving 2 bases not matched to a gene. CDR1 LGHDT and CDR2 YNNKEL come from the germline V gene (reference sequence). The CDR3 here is CASSQGTGVSGNTIYF. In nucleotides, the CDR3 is TGTGCCAGCAGCCAAGGGACAGGGGTTTCTGGAAACACCATATATTTT.

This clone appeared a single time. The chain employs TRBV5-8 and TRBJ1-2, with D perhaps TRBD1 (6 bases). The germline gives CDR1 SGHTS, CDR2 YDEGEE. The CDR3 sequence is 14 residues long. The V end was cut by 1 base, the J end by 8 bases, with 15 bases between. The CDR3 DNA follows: TGTGCCAGCAGCTTGTTGGGGGGCGGTGGCGGCTACACCTTC. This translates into CASSLLGGGGGYTF.

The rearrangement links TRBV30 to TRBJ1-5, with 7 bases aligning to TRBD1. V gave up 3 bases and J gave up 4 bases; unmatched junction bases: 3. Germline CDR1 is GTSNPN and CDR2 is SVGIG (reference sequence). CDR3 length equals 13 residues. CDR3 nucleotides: TGTGCCTGGAGCCTGGACAGGAATCAGCCCCAGCATTTT. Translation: CAWSLDRNQPQHF.

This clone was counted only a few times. In DNA, the CDR3 is TGTGCCAGCAGTTCCCGGGGAGAAGGGACTGGAAACACCATATATTTT. This gives the protein CASSSRGEGTGNTIYF. The chain is built from TRBV28 and TRBJ1-3, with D uncertain. Deletions cut 4 bases from V and 2 bases from J, with 15 bases between. The CDR3 length is 16 residues. The germline V gene has CDR1 MDHEN and CDR2 SYDVKM. Supplemented by reference TRBV28 and TRBJ1-3, the full variable domain reads DVKVTQSSRYLVKRTGEKVFLECVQDMDHENMFWYRQDPGLGLRLIYFSYDVKMKEKGDIPEGYSVSREKKERFSLILESASTNQTSMYLCASSSRGEGTGNTIYFGEGSWLTVV.

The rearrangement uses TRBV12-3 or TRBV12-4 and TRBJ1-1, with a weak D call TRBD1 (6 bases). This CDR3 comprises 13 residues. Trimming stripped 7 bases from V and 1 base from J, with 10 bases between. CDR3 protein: CASIRTENTEAFF. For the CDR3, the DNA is TGTGCCAGCATCAGGACAGAGAACACTGAAGCTTTCTTT.

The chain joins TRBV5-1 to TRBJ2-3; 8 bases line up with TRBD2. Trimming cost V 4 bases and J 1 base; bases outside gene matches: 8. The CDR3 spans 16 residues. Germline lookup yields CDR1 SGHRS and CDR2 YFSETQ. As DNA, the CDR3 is TGCGCCAGCAGCCCCCGCGCCGGGGGGGGCACAGATACGCAGTATTTT. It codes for CASSPRAGGGTDTQYF.

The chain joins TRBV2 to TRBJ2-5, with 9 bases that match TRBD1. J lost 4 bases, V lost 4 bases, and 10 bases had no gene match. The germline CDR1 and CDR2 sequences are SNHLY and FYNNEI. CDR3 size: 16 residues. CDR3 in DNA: TGTGCCAGCAGTGGCGCCCCGGGACAGGGATTAGAGACCCAGTACTTC. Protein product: CASSGAPGQGLETQYF. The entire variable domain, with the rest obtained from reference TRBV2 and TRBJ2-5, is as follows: EPEVTQTPSHQVTQMGQEVILRCVPISNHLYFYWYRQILGQKVEFLVSFYNNEISEKSEIFDDQFSVERPDGSNFTLKIRSTKLEDSAMYFCASSGAPGQGLETQYFGPGTRLLVL.

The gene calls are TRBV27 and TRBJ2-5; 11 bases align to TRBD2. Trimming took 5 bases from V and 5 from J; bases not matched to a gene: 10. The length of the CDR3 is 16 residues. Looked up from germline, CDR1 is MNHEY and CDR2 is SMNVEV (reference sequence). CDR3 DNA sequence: TGTGCCAGCAGTCCCTGGGGTAGCGGGAGGGCGGAGACCCAGTACTTC. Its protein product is CASSPWGSGRAETQYF.

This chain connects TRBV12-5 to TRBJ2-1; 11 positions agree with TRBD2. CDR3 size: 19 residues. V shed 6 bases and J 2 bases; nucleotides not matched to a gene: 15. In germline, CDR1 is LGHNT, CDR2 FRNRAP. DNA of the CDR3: TGTGCTAGTGGCTCCCCCGGGGGCATAGCGGGAGGGCCCTACAATGAGCAGTTCTTC. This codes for CASGSPGGIAGGPYNEQFF.

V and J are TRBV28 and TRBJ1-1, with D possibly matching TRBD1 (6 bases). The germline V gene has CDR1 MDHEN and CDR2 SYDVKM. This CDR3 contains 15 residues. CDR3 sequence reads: CASTRPTGINTEAFF. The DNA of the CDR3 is TGTGCGTCGACCCGACCTACAGGGATAAACACTGAAGCTTTCTTT.

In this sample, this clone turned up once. Here the CDR3 DNA reads TGTGCCAGCAGCTCGAAGGGGCGAGATTTGAACACCGGGGAGCTGTTTTTT. Translation gives CASSSKGRDLNTGELFF. The J gene is TRBJ2-2, the V gene TRBV11-3; D perhaps matches TRBD1 (5 bases). CDR1 and CDR2 (germline): SGHNT, YENEEA. The CDR3 spans 17 residues. V lost 4 bases to trimming and J lost 1 base, with 16 bases between them.

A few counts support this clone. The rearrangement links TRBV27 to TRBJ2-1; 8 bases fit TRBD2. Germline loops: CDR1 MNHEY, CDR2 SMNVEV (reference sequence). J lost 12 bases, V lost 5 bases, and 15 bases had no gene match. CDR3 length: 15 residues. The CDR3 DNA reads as TGTGCCAGCAGTGGACCGGGACTAGTAGCTACGGGGCAGTTCTTC. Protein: CASSGPGLVATGQFF.

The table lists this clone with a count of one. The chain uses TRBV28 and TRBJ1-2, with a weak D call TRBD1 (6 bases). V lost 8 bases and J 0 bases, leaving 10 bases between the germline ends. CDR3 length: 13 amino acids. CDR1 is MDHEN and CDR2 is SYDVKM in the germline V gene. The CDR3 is CASGTFANYGYTF. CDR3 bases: TGTGCCAGCGGGACATTCGCTAACTATGGCTACACCTTC.

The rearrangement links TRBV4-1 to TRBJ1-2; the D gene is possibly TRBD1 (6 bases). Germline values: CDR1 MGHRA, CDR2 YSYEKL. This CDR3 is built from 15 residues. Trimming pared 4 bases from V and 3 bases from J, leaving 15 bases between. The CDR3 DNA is TGCGCCAGCAGCCTATCCTCGGGGGCGGACTATGGCTACACCTTC. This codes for CASSLSSGADYGYTF.

Here the CDR3 reads CSVELARDTQYF. Here the CDR3 DNA reads TGCAGCGTTGAACTAGCGAGAGATACGCAGTATTTT. This chain connects TRBV29-1 to TRBJ2-3; possible D gene TRBD2, 6 bases. Germline lookup yields CDR1 SQVTM and CDR2 ANQGSEA. CDR3 length: 12 amino acids. V was shortened by 2 bases and J by 5 bases, with 8 bases between the two germline ends.

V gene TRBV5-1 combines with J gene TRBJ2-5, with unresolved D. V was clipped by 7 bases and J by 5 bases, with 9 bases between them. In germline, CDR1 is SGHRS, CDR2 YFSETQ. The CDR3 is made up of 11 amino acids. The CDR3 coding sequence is TGCGCCAGCTCGGCCTTTGAGACCCAGTACTTC. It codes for CASSAFETQYF.

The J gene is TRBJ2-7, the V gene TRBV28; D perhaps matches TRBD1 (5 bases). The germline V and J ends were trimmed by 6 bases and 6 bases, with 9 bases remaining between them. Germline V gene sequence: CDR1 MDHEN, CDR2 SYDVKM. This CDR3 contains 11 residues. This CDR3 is CASSVTAEQYF. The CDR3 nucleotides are TGTGCCAGCAGCGTGACAGCCGAGCAGTACTTC.

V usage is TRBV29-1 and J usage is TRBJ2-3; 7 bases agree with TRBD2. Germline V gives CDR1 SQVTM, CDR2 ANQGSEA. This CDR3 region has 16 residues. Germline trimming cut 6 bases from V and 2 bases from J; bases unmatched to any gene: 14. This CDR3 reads CSVLGGASGSTDTQYF. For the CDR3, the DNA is TGCAGCGTCTTAGGCGGGGCTAGCGGATCCACAGATACGCAGTATTTT.

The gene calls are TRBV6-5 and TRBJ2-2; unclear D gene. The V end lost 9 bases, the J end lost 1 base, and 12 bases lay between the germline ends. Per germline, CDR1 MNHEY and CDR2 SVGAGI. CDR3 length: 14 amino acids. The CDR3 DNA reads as TGTGCCAGTCTCGGGTCCTTGAACACCGGGGAGCTGTTTTTT. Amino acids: CASLGSLNTGELFF.

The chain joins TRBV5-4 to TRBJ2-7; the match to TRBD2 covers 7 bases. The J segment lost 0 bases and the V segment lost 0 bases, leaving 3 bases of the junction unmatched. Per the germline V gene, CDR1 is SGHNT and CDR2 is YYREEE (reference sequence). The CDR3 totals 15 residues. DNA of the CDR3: TGTGCCAGCAGCTTGGGGCTAGCGGACTCCTACGAGCAGTACTTC. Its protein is CASSLGLADSYEQYF.